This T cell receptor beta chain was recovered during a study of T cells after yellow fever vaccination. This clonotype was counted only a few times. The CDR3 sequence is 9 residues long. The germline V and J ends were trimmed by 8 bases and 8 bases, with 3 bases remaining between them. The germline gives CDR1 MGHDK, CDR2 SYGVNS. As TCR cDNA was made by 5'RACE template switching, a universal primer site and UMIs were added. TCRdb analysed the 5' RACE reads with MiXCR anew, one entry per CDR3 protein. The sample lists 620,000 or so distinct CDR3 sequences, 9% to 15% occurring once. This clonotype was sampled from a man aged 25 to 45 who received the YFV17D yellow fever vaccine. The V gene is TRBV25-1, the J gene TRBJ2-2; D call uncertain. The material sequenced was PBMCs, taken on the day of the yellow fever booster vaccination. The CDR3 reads CASPGELFF. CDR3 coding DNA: TGTGCCAGCCCGGGGGAGCTGTTTTTT.